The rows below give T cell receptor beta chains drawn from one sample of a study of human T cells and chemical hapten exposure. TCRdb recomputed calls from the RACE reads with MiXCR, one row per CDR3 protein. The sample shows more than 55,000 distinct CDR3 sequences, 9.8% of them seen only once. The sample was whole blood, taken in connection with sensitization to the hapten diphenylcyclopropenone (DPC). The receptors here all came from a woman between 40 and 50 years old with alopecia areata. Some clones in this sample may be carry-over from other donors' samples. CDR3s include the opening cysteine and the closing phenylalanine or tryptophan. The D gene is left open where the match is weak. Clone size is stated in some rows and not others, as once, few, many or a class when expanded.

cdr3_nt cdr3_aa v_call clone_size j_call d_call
TGCGCCAGCAGCCAAGATGGTCCTAGCGGGGGTACCAAAAACATTCAGTACTTC CASSQDGPSGGTKNIQYF TRBV4-3 many TRBJ2-4 TRBD2
TGCGCCAGCAGCCCGGATGGACCGAACACTGAAGCTTTCTTT CASSPDGPNTEAFF TRBV5-1 many TRBJ1-1 -
TGTGCCAGCAGCGCGAGAAACAGAAACTACGAGCAGTACTTC CASSARNRNYEQYF TRBV7-2 few TRBJ2-7 -
TGCAGTGCTAGAGATCCGGCGGGGGGGAGAAATGAGCAGTTCTTC CSARDPAGGRNEQFF TRBV20-1 many TRBJ2-1 TRBD2
TGCAGTGCTAGTATCCCGGTGAACACTGAAGCTTTCTTT CSASIPVNTEAFF TRBV20-1 few TRBJ1-1 -
TGTGCCAGCAGTTTCAGGGGGTACAATGAGCAGTTCTTC CASSFRGYNEQFF TRBV28 many TRBJ2-1 TRBD1
TGTGCCAGCAGCCGGGCCTCCGCTAACTATGGCTACACCTTC CASSRASANYGYTF TRBV7-8 many TRBJ1-2 -
TGTGCCAGCAGCTTAGTGACAACCGAAGGCACCATATATTTT CASSLVTTEGTIYF TRBV7-9 many TRBJ1-3 -
TGTGCCAGCAGTTACGGACAGGTCTCTGCGGGCTCTGGGGCCAACGTCCTGACTTTC CASSYGQVSAGSGANVLTF TRBV6-6 many TRBJ2-6 TRBD1
TGCGCCAGCAGCCCTAGACTAGCGGGGGGACACACAGATACGCAGTATTTT CASSPRLAGGHTDTQYF TRBV4-1 few TRBJ2-3 TRBD2
TGTGCCAGCAGTTTAAGGGGCTGGGGGCGCAGTAATGAAAAACTGTTTTTT CASSLRGWGRSNEKLFF TRBV12-3/TRBV12-4 many TRBJ1-4 -
TGTGCCAGCAGTTCAGGGTCGGGCAATCAGCCCCAGCATTTT CASSSGSGNQPQHF TRBV6-2/TRBV6-3 - TRBJ1-5 -
TGTGCCAGCCGCTCCTACAATGAGCAGTTCTTC CASRSYNEQFF TRBV25-1 few TRBJ2-1 -
TGTGCCAGCAGCAAGGCTGGACGAGGTAACACCGGGGAGCTGTTTTTT CASSKAGRGNTGELFF TRBV5-4 few TRBJ2-2 -
TGTGCCAGCAGTCACAGGGGGCTAGACTATGGCTACACCTTC CASSHRGLDYGYTF TRBV6-5 many TRBJ1-2 TRBD1
TGTGCCAGCAGCCGTAACAGGGTCCCAAGGGGAGCTTTCTTT CASSRNRVPRGAFF TRBV14 many TRBJ1-1 -
TGTGCCAGCAGTTTCATCAGCGGGGCGAGCTCCTACAATGAGCAGTTCTTC CASSFISGASSYNEQFF TRBV6-5 many TRBJ2-1 TRBD2
TGCGCCAGCAGCCAAGATCCAACTAGCGGGGGCACAGATACGCAGTATTTT CASSQDPTSGGTDTQYF TRBV4-3 many TRBJ2-3 TRBD2
TGCGCCAGCACTATCGTGATGAACACTGAAGCTTTCTTT CASTIVMNTEAFF TRBV10-1 - TRBJ1-1 -
TGCGCCAGCAGCCAAGGAAGCTCTGGGGCCAACGTCCTGACTTTC CASSQGSSGANVLTF TRBV4-3 - TRBJ2-6 -
TGTGCCACCAGCACCGGAGGGACCTATAATTCACCCCTCCACTTT CATSTGGTYNSPLHF TRBV15 - TRBJ1-6 -
TGTGCCAGCAGTACTAACATAGCCTACGAGCAGTACTTC CASSTNIAYEQYF TRBV28 many TRBJ2-7 -
TGTGCCAGCAGCTTCTTGATGGCTTCTAGCACAGATACGCAGTATTTT CASSFLMASSTDTQYF TRBV7-2 many TRBJ2-3 -
TGCAGCGTTGAAGCCCTATCCGGGACAGGGGTCTACGAGCAGTACTTC CSVEALSGTGVYEQYF TRBV29-1 few TRBJ2-7 TRBD1
TGTGCCAGCAGCTTGGGCTCGAGAAGCTACGAGCAGTACTTC CASSLGSRSYEQYF TRBV5-6 few TRBJ2-7 -
TGTGCTAGCAGCTTAGGGGGAGCGGTCAGCCAAGAGACCCAGTACTTC CASSLGGAVSQETQYF TRBV7-7 few TRBJ2-5 -
TGTGCCAGCAGCGTAGTGGGCACCCCGTCCTACAATGAGCAGTTCTTC CASSVVGTPSYNEQFF TRBV9 few TRBJ2-1 -
TGTGCCAACATTTTACTAGACGGGGGTTTCTTT CANILLDGGFF TRBV2 - TRBJ1-1 -
TGCAGCGTTGAAGATCAGTTAGGGGATGAAGCTTTCTTT CSVEDQLGDEAFF TRBV29-1 - TRBJ1-1 -
TGTGCCAGCTCCTCAGGGAGCGAGTACAATGAGCAGTTCTTC CASSSGSEYNEQFF TRBV7-9 - TRBJ2-1 -
TGCGCCAGCAGGAGAGAAGGGGAGTCCCTCCACTTT CASRREGESLHF TRBV5-1 - TRBJ1-6 -
TGCAGTGCAAATCCTAGAAACGAGCAGTTCTTC CSANPRNEQFF TRBV20-1 many TRBJ2-1 -
TGTGCCAGCAGTTTATTCCCTTATAGAATACAGGAGACTGGTGAAGCTTTCTTT CASSLFPYRIQETGEAFF TRBV28 few TRBJ1-1 -
TGTGCCAGTAGTAGCAGGGAAGTAGGAAGCAATCAGCCCCAGCATTTT CASSSREVGSNQPQHF TRBV19 many TRBJ1-5 -
TGCAGCGCCCAGGACAGCACAGATACGCAGTATTTT CSAQDSTDTQYF TRBV29-1 many TRBJ2-3 -
TGTGCCAGCAGCGTAATCTGGTCAGGGGTCAACAATGAGCAGTTCTTC CASSVIWSGVNNEQFF TRBV9 - TRBJ2-1 -
TGTGCCAGCAGTGCGGGACTAGAAAGCACAGATGAGCAGTTCTTC CASSAGLESTDEQFF TRBV12-3/TRBV12-4 many TRBJ2-1 TRBD2
TGTGCCAGCAGCTCCCGGCGGGGGGGAAAATACAATGAGCAGTTCTTC CASSSRRGGKYNEQFF TRBV6-2/TRBV6-3 many TRBJ2-1 TRBD2
TGTGCCAGCACCGGAGGGGCGGACTATGGCTACACCTTC CASTGGADYGYTF TRBV6-2/TRBV6-3 few TRBJ1-2 -
TGTGCCAGCAGCCTCACAGGTAGTGAAAAACTGTTTTTT CASSLTGSEKLFF TRBV2 many TRBJ1-4 -
TGTGCCAGCAGTTTATTATCGGGAATAGGGGATGGCTACACCTTC CASSLLSGIGDGYTF TRBV27 few TRBJ1-2 -